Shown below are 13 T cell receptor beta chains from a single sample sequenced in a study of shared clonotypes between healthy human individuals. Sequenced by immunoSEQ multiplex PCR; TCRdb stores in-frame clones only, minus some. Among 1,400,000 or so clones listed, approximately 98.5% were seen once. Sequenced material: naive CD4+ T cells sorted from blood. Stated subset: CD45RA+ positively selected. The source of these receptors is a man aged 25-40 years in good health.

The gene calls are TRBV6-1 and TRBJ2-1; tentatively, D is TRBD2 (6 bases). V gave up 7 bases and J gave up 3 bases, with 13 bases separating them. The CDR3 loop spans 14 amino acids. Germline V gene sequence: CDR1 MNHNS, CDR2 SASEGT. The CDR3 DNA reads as TGTGCCAGCACTTCGGGAGAGTTCTACAATGAGCAGTTCTTC. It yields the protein CASTSGEFYNEQFF.

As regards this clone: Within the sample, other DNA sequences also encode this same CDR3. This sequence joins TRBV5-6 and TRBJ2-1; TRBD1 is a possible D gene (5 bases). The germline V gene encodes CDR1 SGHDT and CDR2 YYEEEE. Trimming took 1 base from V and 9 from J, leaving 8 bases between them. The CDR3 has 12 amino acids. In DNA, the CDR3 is TGTGCCAGCAGCTTGCAGGGCGGTGAGCAGTTCTTC. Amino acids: CASSLQGGEQFF.

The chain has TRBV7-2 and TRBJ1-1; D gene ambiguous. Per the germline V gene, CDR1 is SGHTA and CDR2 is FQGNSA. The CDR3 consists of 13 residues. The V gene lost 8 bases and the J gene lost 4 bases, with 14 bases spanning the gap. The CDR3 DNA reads TGTGCCAGCCAACAATGGGGAACCACTGAAGCTTTCTTT. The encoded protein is CASQQWGTTEAFF.

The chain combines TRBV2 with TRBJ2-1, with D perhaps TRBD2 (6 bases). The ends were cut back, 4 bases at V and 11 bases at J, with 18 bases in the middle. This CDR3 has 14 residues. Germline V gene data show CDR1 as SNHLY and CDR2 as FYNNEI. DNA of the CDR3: TGTGCCAGCAGTGGGATCACGGAGGGCCTCCAGCAGTTCTTC. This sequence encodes CASSGITEGLQQFF.

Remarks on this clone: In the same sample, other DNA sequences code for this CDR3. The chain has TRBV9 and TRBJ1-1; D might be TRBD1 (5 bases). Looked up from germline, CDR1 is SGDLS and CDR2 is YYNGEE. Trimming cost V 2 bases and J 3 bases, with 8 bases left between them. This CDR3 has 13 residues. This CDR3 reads CASSVAGYTEAFF. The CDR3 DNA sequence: TGTGCCAGCAGCGTTGCAGGGTACACTGAAGCTTTCTTT. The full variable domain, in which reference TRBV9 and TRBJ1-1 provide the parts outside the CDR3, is DSGVTQTPKHLITATGQRVTLRCSPRSGDLSVYWYQQSLDQGLQFLIQYYNGEERAKGNILERFSAQQFPDLHSELNLSSLELGDSALYFCASSVAGYTEAFFGQGTRLTVV.

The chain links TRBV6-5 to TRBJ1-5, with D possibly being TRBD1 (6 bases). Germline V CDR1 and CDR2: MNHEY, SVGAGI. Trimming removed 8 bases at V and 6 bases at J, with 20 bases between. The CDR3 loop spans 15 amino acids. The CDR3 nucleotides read TGTGCCAGCGGTTTGGGGGGGGGCGCGGTTCAGCCCCAGCATTTT. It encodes CASGLGGGAVQPQHF.

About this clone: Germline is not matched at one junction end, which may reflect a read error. In DNA, the CDR3 is TGTGCTAGCAGCTCAGGCGGAACCACAGATACGCAGTATTTT. It translates to CASSSGGTTDTQYF. V usage is TRBV7-7 and J usage is TRBJ2-3; D is uncertain. The CDR3 consists of 14 residues. CDR1 and CDR2 (germline): SSHAT, FNYEAQ (reference sequence). Complete variable domain (other parts from reference TRBV7-7 and TRBJ2-3): GAGVSQSPRYKVTKRGQDVTLRCDPISSHATLYWYQQALGQGPEFLTYFNYEAQPDKSGLPSDRFSAERPEGSISTLTIQRTEQRDSAMYRCASSSGGTTDTQYFGPGTRLTVL.

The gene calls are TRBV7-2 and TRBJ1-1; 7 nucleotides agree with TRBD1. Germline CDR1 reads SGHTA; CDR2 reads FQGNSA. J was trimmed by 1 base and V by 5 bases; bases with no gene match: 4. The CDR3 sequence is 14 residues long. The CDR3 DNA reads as TGTGCCAGCAGCCGGAGACAGGGGAACACTGAAGCTTTCTTT. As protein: CASSRRQGNTEAFF.

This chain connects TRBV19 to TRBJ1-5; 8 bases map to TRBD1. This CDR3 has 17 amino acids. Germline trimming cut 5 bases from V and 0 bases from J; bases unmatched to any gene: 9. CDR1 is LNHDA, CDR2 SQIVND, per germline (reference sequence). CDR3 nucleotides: TGTGCCAGTAGTCCGCACCAGGGGGCGCCTAGCAATCAGCCCCAGCATTTT. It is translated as CASSPHQGAPSNQPQHF.

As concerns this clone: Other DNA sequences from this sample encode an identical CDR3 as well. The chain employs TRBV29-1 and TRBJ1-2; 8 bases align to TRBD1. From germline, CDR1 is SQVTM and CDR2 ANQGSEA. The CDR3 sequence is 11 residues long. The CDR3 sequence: CSAGGDYGYTF. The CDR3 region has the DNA TGCAGTGCAGGGGGCGACTATGGCTACACCTTC.

The CDR3 nucleotides read TGTGCCAGCCTAAACACAGATACGCAGTATTTT. Its protein product is CASLNTDTQYF. V and J are TRBV18 and TRBJ2-3, with no clear D. Deletions cut 8 bases from V and 2 bases from J, with 5 bases between. Germline values: CDR1 KGHSH, CDR2 LQKENI. The CDR3 runs to 11 residues.

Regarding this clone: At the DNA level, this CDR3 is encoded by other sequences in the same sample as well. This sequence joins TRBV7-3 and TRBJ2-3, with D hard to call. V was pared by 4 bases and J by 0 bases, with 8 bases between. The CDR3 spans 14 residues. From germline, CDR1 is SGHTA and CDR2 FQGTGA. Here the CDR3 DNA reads TGTGCCAGCAGCTCCCAGCCGAGCACAGATACGCAGTATTTT. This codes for CASSSQPSTDTQYF.

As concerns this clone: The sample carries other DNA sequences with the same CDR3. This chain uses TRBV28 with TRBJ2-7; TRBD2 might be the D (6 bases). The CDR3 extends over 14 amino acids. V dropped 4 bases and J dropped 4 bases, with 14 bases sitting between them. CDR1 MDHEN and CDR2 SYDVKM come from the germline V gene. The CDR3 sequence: CASSSPGTSYEQYF. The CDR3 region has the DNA TGTGCCAGCAGTTCCCCGGGGACTTCATACGAGCAGTACTTC.